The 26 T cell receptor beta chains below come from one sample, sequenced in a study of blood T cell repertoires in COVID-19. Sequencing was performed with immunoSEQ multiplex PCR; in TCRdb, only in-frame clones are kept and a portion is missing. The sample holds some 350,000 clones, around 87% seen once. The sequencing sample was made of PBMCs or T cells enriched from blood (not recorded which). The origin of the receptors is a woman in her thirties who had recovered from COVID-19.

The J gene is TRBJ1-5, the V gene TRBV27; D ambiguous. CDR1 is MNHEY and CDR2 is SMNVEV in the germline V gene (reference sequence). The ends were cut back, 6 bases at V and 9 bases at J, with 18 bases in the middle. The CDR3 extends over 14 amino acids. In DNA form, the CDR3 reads TGTGCCAGCAGCCCCGATATACGGGGTTCGCCCCAGCATTTT. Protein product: CASSPDIRGSPQHF.

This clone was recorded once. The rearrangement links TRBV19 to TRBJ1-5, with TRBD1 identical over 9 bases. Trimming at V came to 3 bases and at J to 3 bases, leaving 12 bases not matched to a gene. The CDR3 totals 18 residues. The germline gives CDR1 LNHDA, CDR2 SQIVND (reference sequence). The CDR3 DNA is TGTGCCAGTAGTATTCTGGACAGGGGAAGGTTGGTCAATCAGCCCCAGCATTTT. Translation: CASSILDRGRLVNQPQHF. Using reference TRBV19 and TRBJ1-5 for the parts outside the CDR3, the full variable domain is DGGITQSPKYLFRKEGQNVTLSCEQNLNHDAMYWYRQDPGQGLRLIYYSQIVNDFQKGDIAEGYSVSREKKESFPLTVTSAQKNPTAFYLCASSILDRGRLVNQPQHFGDGTRLSIL.

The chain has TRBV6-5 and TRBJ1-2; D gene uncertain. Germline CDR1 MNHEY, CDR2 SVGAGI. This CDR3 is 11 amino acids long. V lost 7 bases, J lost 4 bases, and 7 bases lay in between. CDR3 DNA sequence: TGTGCCAGCACCCGGGGCTATGGCTACACCTTC. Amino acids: CASTRGYGYTF.

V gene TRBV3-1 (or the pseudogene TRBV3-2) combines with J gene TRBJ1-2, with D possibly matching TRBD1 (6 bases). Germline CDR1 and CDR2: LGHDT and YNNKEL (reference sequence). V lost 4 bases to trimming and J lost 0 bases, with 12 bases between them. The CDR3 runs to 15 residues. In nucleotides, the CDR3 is TGTGCCAGCAGCCTATCAGGGGCCCCTAACTATGGCTACACCTTC. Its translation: CASSLSGAPNYGYTF.

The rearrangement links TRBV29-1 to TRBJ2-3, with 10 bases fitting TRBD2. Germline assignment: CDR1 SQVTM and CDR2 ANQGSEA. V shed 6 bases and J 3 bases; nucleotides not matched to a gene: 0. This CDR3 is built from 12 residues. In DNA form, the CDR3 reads TGCAGCGTGACTAGCGGGACAGATACGCAGTATTTT. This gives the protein CSVTSGTDTQYF.

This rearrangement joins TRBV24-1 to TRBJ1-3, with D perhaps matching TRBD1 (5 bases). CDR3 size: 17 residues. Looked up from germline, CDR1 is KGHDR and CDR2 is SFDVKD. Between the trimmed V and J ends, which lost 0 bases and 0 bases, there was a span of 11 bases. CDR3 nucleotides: TGTGCCACCAGTGATTTGCGGAACAGGAGCTCTGGAAACACCATATATTTT. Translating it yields CATSDLRNRSSGNTIYF.

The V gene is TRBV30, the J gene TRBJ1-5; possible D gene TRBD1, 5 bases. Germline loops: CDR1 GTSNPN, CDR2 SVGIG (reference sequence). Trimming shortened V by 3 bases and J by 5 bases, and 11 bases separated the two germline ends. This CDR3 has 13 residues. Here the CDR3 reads CAWSLQEDQPQHF. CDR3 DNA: TGTGCCTGGAGCCTACAGGAAGATCAGCCCCAGCATTTT. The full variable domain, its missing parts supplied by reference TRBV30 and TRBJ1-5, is SQTIHQWPATLVQPVGSPLSLECTVEGTSNPNLYWYRQAAGRGLQLLFYSVGIGQISSEVPQNLSASRPQDRQFILSSKKLLLSDSGFYLCAWSLQEDQPQHFGDGTRLSIL.

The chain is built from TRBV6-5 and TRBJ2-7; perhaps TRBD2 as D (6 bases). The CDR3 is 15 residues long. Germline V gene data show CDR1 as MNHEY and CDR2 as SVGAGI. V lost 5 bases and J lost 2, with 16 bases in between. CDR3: CASSPPGGAAYEQYF. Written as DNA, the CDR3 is TGTGCCAGCAGTCCGCCCGGGGGTGCCGCCTACGAGCAGTACTTC.

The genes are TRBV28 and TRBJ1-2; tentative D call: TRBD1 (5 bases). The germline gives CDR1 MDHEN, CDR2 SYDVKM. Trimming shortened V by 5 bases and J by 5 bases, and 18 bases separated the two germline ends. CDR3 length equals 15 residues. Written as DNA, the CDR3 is TGTGCCAGCAGTGAAGCCGGGACTGACATTTATGGCTACACCTTC. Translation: CASSEAGTDIYGYTF.

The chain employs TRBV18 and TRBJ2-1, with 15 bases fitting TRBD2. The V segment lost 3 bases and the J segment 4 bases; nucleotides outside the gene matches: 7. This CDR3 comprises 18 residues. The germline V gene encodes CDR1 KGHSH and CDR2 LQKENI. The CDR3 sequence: CASSPTKGLAGGYNEQFF. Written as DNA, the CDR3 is TGTGCCAGCTCACCGACAAAGGGACTAGCGGGGGGATACAATGAGCAGTTCTTC.

The CDR3 nucleotides read TGTGCCAGCAGTTACAGGGGGACGCAGTATTTT. Amino acids: CASSYRGTQYF. The rearrangement uses TRBV6-6 and TRBJ2-3, with D possibly being TRBD1 (6 bases). This CDR3 region has 11 residues. Trimming took off 2 bases at V and 9 bases at J, with 6 bases between the two ends. CDR1 and CDR2 from the germline V gene are MNHNY and SVGAGI (reference sequence).

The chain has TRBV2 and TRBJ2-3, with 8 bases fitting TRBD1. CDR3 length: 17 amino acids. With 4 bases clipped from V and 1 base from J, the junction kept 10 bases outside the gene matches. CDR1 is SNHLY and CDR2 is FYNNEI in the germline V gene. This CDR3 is CASSVGRGQYGTDTQYF. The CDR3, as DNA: TGTGCCAGCAGTGTGGGCAGGGGGCAATATGGCACAGATACGCAGTATTTT.

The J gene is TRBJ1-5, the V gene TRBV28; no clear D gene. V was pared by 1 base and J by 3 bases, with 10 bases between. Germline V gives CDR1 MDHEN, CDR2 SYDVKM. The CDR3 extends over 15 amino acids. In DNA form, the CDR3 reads TGTGCCAGCAGTTTATTGGGAGGAGACAATCAGCCCCAGCATTTT. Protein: CASSLLGGDNQPQHF.

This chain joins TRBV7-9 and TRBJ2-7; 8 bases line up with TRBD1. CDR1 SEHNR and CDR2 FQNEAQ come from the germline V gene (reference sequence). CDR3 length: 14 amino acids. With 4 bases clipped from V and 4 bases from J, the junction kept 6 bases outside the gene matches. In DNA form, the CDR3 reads TGTGCCAGCAGCTCCCGACAGGGGCGGTACGAGCAGTACTTC. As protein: CASSSRQGRYEQYF.

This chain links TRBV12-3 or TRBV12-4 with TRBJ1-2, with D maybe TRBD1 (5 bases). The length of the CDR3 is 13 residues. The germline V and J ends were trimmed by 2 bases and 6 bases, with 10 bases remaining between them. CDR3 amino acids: CASSLISGNGYTF. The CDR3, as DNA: TGTGCCAGCAGTTTAATATCAGGGAATGGCTACACCTTC.

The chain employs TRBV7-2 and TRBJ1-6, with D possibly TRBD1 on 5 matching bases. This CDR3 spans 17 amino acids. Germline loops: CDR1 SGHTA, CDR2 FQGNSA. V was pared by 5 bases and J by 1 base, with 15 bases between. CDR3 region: CASSQGGSGSYNSPLHF. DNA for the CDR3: TGTGCCAGCAGCCAGGGAGGGAGCGGGTCCTATAATTCACCCCTCCACTTT.

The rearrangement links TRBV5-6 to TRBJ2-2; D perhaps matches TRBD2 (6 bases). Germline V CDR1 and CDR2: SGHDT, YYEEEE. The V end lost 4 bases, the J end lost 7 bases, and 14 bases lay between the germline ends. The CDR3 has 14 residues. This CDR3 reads CASSPAGRNGELFF. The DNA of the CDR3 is TGTGCCAGCAGCCCTGCAGGGAGGAACGGGGAGCTGTTTTTT. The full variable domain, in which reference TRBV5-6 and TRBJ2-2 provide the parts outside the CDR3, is DAGVTQSPTHLIKTRGQQVTLRCSPKSGHDTVSWYQQALGQGPQFIFQYYEEEERQRGNFPDRFSGHQFPNYSSELNVNALLLGDSALYLCASSPAGRNGELFFGEGSRLTVL.

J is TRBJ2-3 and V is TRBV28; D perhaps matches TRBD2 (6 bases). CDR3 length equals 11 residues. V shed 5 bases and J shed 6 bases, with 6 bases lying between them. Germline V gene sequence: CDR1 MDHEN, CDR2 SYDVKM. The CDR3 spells CASSGGDTQYF. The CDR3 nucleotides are TGTGCCAGCAGTGGGGGGGATACGCAGTATTTT.

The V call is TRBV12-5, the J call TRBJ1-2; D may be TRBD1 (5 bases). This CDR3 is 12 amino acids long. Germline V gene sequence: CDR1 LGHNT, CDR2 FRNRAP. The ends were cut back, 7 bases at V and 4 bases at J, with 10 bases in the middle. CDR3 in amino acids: CASAVDIYGYTF. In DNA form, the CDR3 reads TGTGCTAGTGCCGTGGACATCTATGGCTACACCTTC.

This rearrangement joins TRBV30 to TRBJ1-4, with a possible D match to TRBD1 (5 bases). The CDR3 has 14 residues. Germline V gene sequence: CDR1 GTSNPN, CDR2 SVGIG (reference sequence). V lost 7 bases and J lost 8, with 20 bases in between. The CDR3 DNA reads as TGTGCCTCCTCCTGGGGCTATCCTGGGGAAAAACTGTTTTTT. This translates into CASSWGYPGEKLFF.

The CDR3 protein is CASSEYEETQYF. Here the CDR3 DNA reads TGTGCCAGCAGTGAATATGAGGAGACCCAGTACTTC. The chain links TRBV25-1 to TRBJ2-5; D ambiguous. CDR1 and CDR2 (germline): MGHDK, SYGVNS. The germline V and J ends were trimmed by 0 bases and 5 bases, with 4 bases remaining between them. The CDR3 covers 12 residues.

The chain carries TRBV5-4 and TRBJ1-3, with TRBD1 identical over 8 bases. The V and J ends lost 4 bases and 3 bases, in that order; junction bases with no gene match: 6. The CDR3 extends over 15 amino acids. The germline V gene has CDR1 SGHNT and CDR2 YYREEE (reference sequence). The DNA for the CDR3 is TGTGCCAGCAGCCAGGACAGGGTACGTGGAAACACCATATATTTT. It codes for CASSQDRVRGNTIYF.

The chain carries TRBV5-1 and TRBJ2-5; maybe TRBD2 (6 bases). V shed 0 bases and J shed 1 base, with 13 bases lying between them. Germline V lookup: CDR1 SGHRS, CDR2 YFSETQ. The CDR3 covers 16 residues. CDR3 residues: CASSLGGLGSQETQYF. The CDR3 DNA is TGCGCCAGCAGCTTGGGGGGACTTGGAAGCCAAGAGACCCAGTACTTC. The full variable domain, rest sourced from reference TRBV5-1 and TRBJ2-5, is KAGVTQTPRYLIKTRGQQVTLSCSPISGHRSVSWYQQTPGQGLQFLFEYFSETQRNKGNFPGRFSGRQFSNSRSEMNVSTLELGDSALYLCASSLGGLGSQETQYFGPGTRLLVL.

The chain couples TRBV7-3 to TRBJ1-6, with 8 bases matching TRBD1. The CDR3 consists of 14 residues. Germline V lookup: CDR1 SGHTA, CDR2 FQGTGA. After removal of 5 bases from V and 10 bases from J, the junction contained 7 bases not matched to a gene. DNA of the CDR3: TGTGCCAGCAGCCGGACAGGGACAGGATCACCCCTCCACTTT. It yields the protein CASSRTGTGSPLHF.

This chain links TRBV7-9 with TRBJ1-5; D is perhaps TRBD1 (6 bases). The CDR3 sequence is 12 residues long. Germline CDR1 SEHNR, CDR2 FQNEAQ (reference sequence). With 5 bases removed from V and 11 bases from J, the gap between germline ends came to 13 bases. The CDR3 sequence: CASSQGRETQHF. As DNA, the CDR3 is TGTGCCAGCAGCCAGGGGCGCGAGACCCAGCATTTT.

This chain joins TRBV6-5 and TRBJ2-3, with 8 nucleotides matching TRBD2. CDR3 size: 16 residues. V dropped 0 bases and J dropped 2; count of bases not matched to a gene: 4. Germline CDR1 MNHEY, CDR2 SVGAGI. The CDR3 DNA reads TGTGCCAGCAGTTACTCGCCAGCGGGGGCCACAGATACGCAGTATTTT. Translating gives CASSYSPAGATDTQYF.